The 8 T cell receptor beta chains below come from one sample, sequenced in a study of shared clonotypes between healthy human individuals. TCRdb's copy holds only in-frame clones and misses some; the assay was immunoSEQ multiplex PCR. The table records around 2.1 million clones, about 92% of them present only once. Naive CD8 cells, CD45RO-negative and positively selected for CCR7, excluded terminally differentiated effector memory CD45RA+ cells. Input material: naive CD8+ T cells from PBMCs. The receptor set was obtained from a man aged 18 to 30 in good health. Some clones in this sample may be carry-over from other donors' samples.

The V call is TRBV13, the J call TRBJ2-5; a possible D gene is TRBD1 (5 bases). Trimming took 5 bases from V and 3 from J, leaving 19 bases between them. The CDR3 is made up of 16 amino acids. CDR1 and CDR2 from the germline V gene are PRHDT and FYEKMQ (reference sequence). CDR3 sequence: CASSGDRGSEKETQYF. CDR3 nucleotides: TGTGCCAGCAGCGGAGACAGAGGATCGGAAAAAGAGACCCAGTACTTC.

The chain recombines TRBV9 with TRBJ2-3; D gene ambiguous. Trimming removed 4 bases from V and 2 bases from J, with 11 bases in between. The CDR3 sequence is 14 residues long. Germline V gene lookup returns CDR1 SGDLS and CDR2 YYNGEE. CDR3 coding DNA: TGTGCCAGCAGCCCGCGACCCTCCACAGATACGCAGTATTTT. It translates to CASSPRPSTDTQYF.

Only a few counts were recorded for this clone. The sample has other DNA sequences that encode this CDR3 too. This sequence joins TRBV28 and TRBJ1-5; 8 positions match TRBD1. CDR3 size: 14 residues. J was trimmed by 5 bases and V by 5 bases; bases with no gene match: 5. Per germline, CDR1 MDHEN and CDR2 SYDVKM. CDR3 loop: CASSLRQGYQPQHF. CDR3 DNA sequence: TGTGCCAGCAGTCTACGACAGGGGTATCAGCCCCAGCATTTT.

The chain carries TRBV4-3 and TRBJ1-6; unclear D gene. This CDR3 has 13 residues. CDR1 is LGHNA and CDR2 is YSLEER in the germline V gene. Trimming took off 4 bases at V and 10 bases at J, with 11 bases between the two ends. CDR3 loop: CASSPLGISPLHF. DNA of the CDR3: TGCGCCAGCAGCCCCTTGGGCATATCACCCCTCCACTTT.

The V gene is TRBV28, the J gene TRBJ1-5; 9 nucleotides match TRBD1. The CDR3 has 21 residues. Germline V gene data show CDR1 as MDHEN and CDR2 as SYDVKM. With V trimmed by 2 bases and J by 0 bases, 17 bases remained unmatched. As DNA, the CDR3 is TGTGCCAGCAGTTTACGGGGAAGTGGGGACAGGGTACCCTATAGCAATCAGCCCCAGCATTTT. Protein product: CASSLRGSGDRVPYSNQPQHF.

The chain is built from TRBV15 and TRBJ1-1, with 10 bases fitting TRBD1. With 3 bases clipped from V and 5 bases from J, the junction kept 6 bases outside the gene matches. The CDR3 covers 15 residues. Germline V lookup: CDR1 LNHNV, CDR2 YYDKDF (reference sequence). CDR3 nucleotide sequence: TGTGCCACCAGCAGCCCGGGACAGGGGAGAACTGAAGCTTTCTTT. This encodes CATSSPGQGRTEAFF.

This rearrangement joins TRBV6-5 to TRBJ2-1, with TRBD2 matching 9 bases. Germline lookup yields CDR1 MNHEY and CDR2 SVGAGI. Germline trimming cut 5 bases from V and 6 bases from J; bases unmatched to any gene: 5. The CDR3 is 14 residues long. The CDR3 bases are TGTGCCAGCAGTCTTAAGACTAGCGGCAATGAGCAGTTCTTC. It specifies CASSLKTSGNEQFF.

The rearrangement joins TRBV10-3 to TRBJ2-1; TRBD1 or TRBD2 may be the D gene (6 bases each). Germline CDR1 and CDR2: ENHRY and SYGVKD. Trimming took off 5 bases at V and 2 bases at J, with 13 bases between the two ends. This CDR3 region has 15 residues. The CDR3 sequence is CAISQGGLTYNEQFF. The CDR3 DNA follows: TGTGCCATCAGTCAAGGGGGGTTAACCTACAATGAGCAGTTCTTC.